This T cell receptor beta chain was observed in a study of CD8+ T cells in alopecia areata (dated by TCRdb to the late 2010s). A note on the overall study: The treated patients took part in an open-label pilot trial in which moderate-to-severe alopecia areata was treated with oral tofacitinib at 5 to 10 mg twice daily. Tofacitinib was given for 6 to 18 months, followed by 6 months of follow-up off drug to assess delayed response and recurrence. Disease severity in treated patients was measured with the SALT score, which quantifies the percentage of affected scalp surface area. High-throughput TCRbeta sequencing was used to examine T cell clonal expansion in alopecia areata in both the C3H/HeJ mouse model and human patients. Scalp tissue and sorted CD4+ and CD8+ peripheral blood T cells from patchy and totalis/universalis alopecia areata patients and from healthy controls were covered by human TCRbeta sequencing. Biopsies were taken from tofacitinib-treated patients at baseline and again at 4 and 24 weeks into treatment, and several of those patients also had a later scalp biopsy. Scalp clonality was compared among normal scalp (n=4), patchy alopecia areata scalp (n=8), and alopecia totalis/universalis scalp (n=8). The RNA source kit depended on sample type: the PAXgene miRNA kit for fixed scalp, the miRNeasy kit for PBMCs, and the RNeasy kit for mouse skin. Amplification of TCRbeta CDR3 regions was done by immunoSEQ multiplex PCR using 35 Vbeta forward primers and 13 Jbeta reverse primers.

Regarding this clone: The target of this receptor is not known. No much larger clone is present one base from it, and per-base qualities are unavailable.

This specimen's treatment or condition label, interpreted: oral pan-JAK inhibitor, 5-10 mg twice daily. From alopecia areata patients, peripheral blood was collected along with lesional scalp punch biopsies. PBMCs were isolated by density centrifugation and stained for CD3, CD4 and CD8, after which CD4+ and CD8+ T cells were sorted on a FACSAria. Summary of the overall study and its limitations: During tofacitinib treatment, many expanded lesional clones remained in scalp and blood, and this persistence may partly explain relapse after treatment is stopped. Compared with mice, TCR sequences shared between patients were less clear, possibly partly because of HLA diversity across the patient population. Resident alphabeta T cells in normal human skin are also sequenced, complicating scalp TCR repertoire analysis, unlike mouse skin dominated by gammadelta T cells. Lesional scalp, especially in alopecia totalis/universalis, showed higher clonality and more expanded CD8+ clones than normal scalp, suggesting antigenic drive. With tofacitinib, both scalp clonality and the number of expanded CD8+ clones among the top 100 scalp clones went down significantly. Because the treated cohort was small and had just a single nonresponder, larger studies are needed to establish links between baseline CD8+ expansion and response.

Libraries were made using the immunoSEQ multiplex PCR assay. To provide template for TCR sequencing, every sample had RNA extracted and reverse transcribed into cDNA. First-strand cDNA was synthesized using SuperScript III with a 2:1 mix of oligo-dT and random hexamers. A synthetic immune receptor repertoire was used to assess amplification bias, and residual bias was removed computationally. The study's processing was this. Raw reads were preprocessed for error removal, and CDR3 was defined according to IMGT conventions as running from the conserved cysteine to phenylalanine. Clonality was computed by normalizing Shannon entropy by log2 of the number of productive unique TCRs and subtracting the result from 1. Scalp TCRbeta sequences were cross-referenced with sorted blood CD4 and CD8 repertoires so that the CD4 or CD8 identity of scalp clones could be inferred. The immuneACCESS repertoire file appears here via TCRdb, limited to in-frame rearrangements. These files lack a portion of the clones; in checked studies, under half of the deficit traces to unresolved V genes, and the cause of the others is not known. V and J calls and clone size are copied from that table; D and trimming were computed from the DNA. Across this sample there are fewer than 100,000 clones, with around 71% seen only once. Jointly, the top ten make up roughly 17% of the sample.

This sample comprised CD8+ T cells sorted from blood, obtained at week 44, from a patient treated with tofacitinib. The sequence came from a human donor with alopecia areata.

The base sequence is TGTGCCACCAGCAGAACTACAGGGTCGAATAATGAAAAACTGTTTTTT. Its protein reads: CATSRTTGSNNEKLFF. The rearrangement combines TRBV15 with TRBJ1-4; TRBD1 is perhaps the D gene, given 6 matching bases. The germline ends are 14 bases apart after V is trimmed by 2 bases and J by 4 bases. As encoded in the germline V gene (reference sequence), CDR1 is LNHNV while CDR2 is YYDKDF. The CDR3 covers 16 residues, taking in both the cysteine and the phenylalanine. Only CDR3 DNA remains: 48 bases, in frame from the first base. With all but the CDR3 taken from the reference TRBV15 and TRBJ1-4 genes, the full variable domain is: DAMVIQNPRYQVTQFGKPVTLSCSQTLNHNVMYWYQQKSSQAPKLLFHYYDKDFNNEADTPDNFQSRRPNTSFCFLDIRSPGLGDTAMYLCATSRTTGSNNEKLFFGSGTQLSVL.